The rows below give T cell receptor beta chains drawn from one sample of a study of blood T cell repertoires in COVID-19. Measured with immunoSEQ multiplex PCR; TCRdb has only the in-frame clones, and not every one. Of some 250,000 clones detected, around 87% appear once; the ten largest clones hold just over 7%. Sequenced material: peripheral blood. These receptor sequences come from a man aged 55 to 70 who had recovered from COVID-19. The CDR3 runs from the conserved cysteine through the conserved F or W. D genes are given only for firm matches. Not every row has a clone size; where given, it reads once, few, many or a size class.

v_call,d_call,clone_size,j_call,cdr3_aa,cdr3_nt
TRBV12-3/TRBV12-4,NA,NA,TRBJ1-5,CASSSRNQPQHF,TGTGCCAGCAGTTCTCGGAATCAGCCCCAGCATTTT
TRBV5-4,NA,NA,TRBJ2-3,CASSSGGLTADTQYF,TGTGCCAGCAGTTCGGGGGGCCTGACGGCAGATACGCAGTATTTT
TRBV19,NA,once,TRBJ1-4,CASSLVAKREGEKLFF,TGTGCCAGTAGCTTGGTAGCGAAGAGGGAGGGCGAAAAACTGTTTTTT
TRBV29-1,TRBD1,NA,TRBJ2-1,CSVDFPLLGQGRDEQFF,TGCAGCGTTGACTTCCCCTTGCTAGGACAGGGTAGAGATGAGCAGTTCTTC
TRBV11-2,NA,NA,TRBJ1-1,CASSLVQGFTEAFF,TGTGCCAGCAGCTTAGTTCAGGGTTTTACTGAAGCTTTCTTT
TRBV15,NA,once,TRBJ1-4,CATRQVGEKLFF,TGTGCCACCAGACAGGTCGGTGAAAAACTGTTTTTT
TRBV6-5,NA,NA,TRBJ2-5,CASWRGGSRETQYF,TGTGCCAGCTGGAGAGGCGGGTCCAGAGAGACCCAGTACTTC
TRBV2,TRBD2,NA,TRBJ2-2,CASKGLAGVSTGELFF,TGTGCCAGCAAGGGATTAGCGGGGGTTTCCACCGGGGAGCTGTTTTTT
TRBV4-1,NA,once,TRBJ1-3,CASSQETPGAGNTIYF,TGCGCCAGCAGCCAAGAAACCCCAGGGGCTGGAAACACCATATATTTT
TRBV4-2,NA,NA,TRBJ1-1,CASTAAGVDTEAFF,TGTGCCAGCACCGCAGCGGGGGTGGACACTGAAGCTTTCTTT
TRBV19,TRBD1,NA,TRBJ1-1,CASSTDRSVTEAFF,TGTGCCAGCTCTACGGACAGGAGTGTTACTGAAGCTTTCTTT
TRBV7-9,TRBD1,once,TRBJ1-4,CASSFKGQARGEKLFF,TGTGCCAGCAGCTTTAAGGGACAGGCCAGAGGTGAAAAACTGTTTTTT
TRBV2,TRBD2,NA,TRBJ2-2,CASSENGGTNTGELFF,TGTGCCAGCAGTGAAAACGGGGGGACGAACACCGGGGAGCTGTTTTTT
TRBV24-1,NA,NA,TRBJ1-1,CATSDSGIRAFF,TGTGCCACCAGTGATTCCGGGATTAGGGCTTTCTTT
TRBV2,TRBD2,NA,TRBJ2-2,CASSEHPGGAGELFF,TGTGCCAGCAGCGAACACCCCGGGGGGGCCGGGGAGCTGTTTTTT
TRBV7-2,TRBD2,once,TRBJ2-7,CASSPPPGLAPYEQYF,TGTGCCAGCAGCCCTCCTCCGGGACTAGCGCCCTACGAGCAGTACTTC
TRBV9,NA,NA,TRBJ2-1,CASSYNNEQFF,TGTGCCAGCAGCTACAACAATGAGCAGTTCTTC
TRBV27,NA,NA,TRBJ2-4,CASSTTVLTGKNIQYF,TGTGCCAGCAGTACGACAGTGCTTACTGGCAAAAACATTCAGTACTTC
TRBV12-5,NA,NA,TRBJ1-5,CASGSRGEDFDQPQHF,TGTGCTAGTGGTTCCCGCGGGGAGGATTTTGATCAGCCCCAGCATTTT
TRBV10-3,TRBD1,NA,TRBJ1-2,CAISESRGQGAVIGYTF,TGTGCCATCAGTGAGTCCCGTGGACAGGGGGCGGTGATCGGCTACACCTTC
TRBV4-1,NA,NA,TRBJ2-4,CASSQVRGFGKNIQYF,TGCGCCAGCAGCCAAGTTCGGGGGTTTGGGAAAAACATTCAGTACTTC
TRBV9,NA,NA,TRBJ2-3,CASSVGSILTDTQYF,TGTGCCAGCAGCGTAGGGTCCATTCTAACAGATACGCAGTATTTT
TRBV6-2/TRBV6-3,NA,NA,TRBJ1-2,CASSYSSYSLYGYTF,TGTGCCAGCAGTTACTCGAGTTACAGCCTCTATGGCTACACCTTC
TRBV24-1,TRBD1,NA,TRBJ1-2,CATSDLTTGSGYTF,TGTGCCACCAGTGACCTAACGACAGGGTCTGGTTACACCTTC
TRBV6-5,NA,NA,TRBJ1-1,CASFLWADWTEAFF,TGTGCCAGCTTCCTCTGGGCAGATTGGACTGAAGCTTTCTTT
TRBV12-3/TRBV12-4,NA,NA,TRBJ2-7,CATAGLTDEQYF,TGTGCCACTGCAGGCCTCACAGACGAGCAGTACTTC
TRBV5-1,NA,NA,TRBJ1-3,CATSPGTSGNTIYF,TGCGCCACCTCGCCGGGGACTTCTGGAAACACCATATATTTT
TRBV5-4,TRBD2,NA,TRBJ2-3,CASSLVSGGGTDTQYF,TGTGCCAGCAGCTTGGTTAGCGGGGGTGGCACAGATACGCAGTATTTT